Presented here are 21 T cell receptor beta chains from one specimen sequenced in a study of cytomegalovirus exposure and HLA in healthy donors. The PCR was carried out with 60 Vbeta primers and 13 Jbeta primers. Sequencing was performed with immunoSEQ multiplex PCR; in TCRdb, only in-frame clones are kept and a portion is missing. Here the sample spans approximately 210,000 clones, over 60% being singletons. Source material: PBMCs. These receptors were obtained from a woman aged 25 to 39 in good health and CMV-seropositive.

This clone was seen only once. CDR3 sequence reads: CASSPMSSGGEETQYF. Here the CDR3 DNA reads TGTGCCAGCAGCCCGATGTCTAGCGGGGGGGAAGAGACCCAGTACTTC. The chain has TRBV7-2 and TRBJ2-5; 12 positions agree with TRBD2. J was trimmed by 3 bases and V by 5 bases; bases with no gene match: 7. The CDR3 is 16 amino acids. Germline V CDR1 and CDR2: SGHTA, FQGNSA.

The J gene is TRBJ2-1, the V gene TRBV5-1; 8 bases fit TRBD2. CDR1 SGHRS and CDR2 YFSETQ come from the germline V gene. The CDR3 sequence is 15 residues long. V trimming: 0 bases; J trimming: 8 bases; junction bases outside the gene matches: 7. CDR3 sequence: CASSLELAVNHEQFF. DNA for the CDR3: TGCGCCAGCAGCTTGGAACTAGCGGTAAACCATGAGCAGTTCTTC.

The chain uses TRBV5-4 and TRBJ1-1; TRBD1 matches 9 bases. The germline V gene has CDR1 SGHNT and CDR2 YYREEE (reference sequence). CDR3 length: 14 residues. V shed 4 bases, J shed 1 base, and the junction held 2 bases outside the gene matches. CDR3 coding DNA: TGTGCCAGCAGCCCGGGACAGGGGAACACTGAAGCTTTCTTT. Amino acids: CASSPGQGNTEAFF.

The chain recombines TRBV5-1 with TRBJ2-2; 8 nucleotides agree with TRBD2. The CDR3 is 15 amino acids. Trimming took 2 bases from V and 5 from J; bases not matched to a gene: 5. Germline V gene data show CDR1 as SGHRS and CDR2 as YFSETQ. The CDR3 coding sequence is TGCGCCAGCAGCTTAGCGGGGGAACGTACCGGGGAGCTGTTTTTT. It codes for CASSLAGERTGELFF. Full variable domain (remainder filled in from reference TRBV5-1 and TRBJ2-2): KAGVTQTPRYLIKTRGQQVTLSCSPISGHRSVSWYQQTPGQGLQFLFEYFSETQRNKGNFPGRFSGRQFSNSRSEMNVSTLELGDSALYLCASSLAGERTGELFFGEGSRLTVL.

This rearrangement joins TRBV27 to TRBJ1-1, with 7 bases that match TRBD1. Trimming took 7 bases from V and 6 from J; bases not matched to a gene: 14. CDR3 length equals 15 residues. The germline CDR1 and CDR2 sequences are MNHEY and SMNVEV (reference sequence). The CDR3 is CASKASQGVQAEAFF. The CDR3 DNA reads TGTGCCAGCAAGGCCTCTCAGGGGGTTCAGGCTGAAGCTTTCTTT.

The rearrangement uses TRBV5-1 and TRBJ1-1; TRBD1 matches 7 bases. CDR3 length: 14 amino acids. Germline V gene data show CDR1 as SGHRS and CDR2 as YFSETQ. V lost 3 bases to trimming and J lost 6 bases; unmatched junction nucleotides: 8. Here the CDR3 DNA reads TGCGCCAGCAGCTGGCCCCAAGGGGGCGCTGAAGCTTTCTTT. Translated, it gives CASSWPQGGAEAFF.

The CDR3 coding sequence is TGCGCCAGCAGCCAGAGGACAGGGGCGGGGTCCTACGAGCAGTACTTC. It translates to CASSQRTGAGSYEQYF. V and J are TRBV4-3 and TRBJ2-7; 9 bases are shared with TRBD1. The CDR3 covers 16 residues. CDR1 and CDR2 from the germline V gene are LGHNA and YSLEER. With 3 bases clipped from V and 1 base from J, the junction kept 7 bases outside the gene matches.

The chain carries TRBV10-3 and TRBJ2-4, with D perhaps matching TRBD2 (6 bases). V was shortened by 3 bases and J by 3 bases, with 18 bases between the two germline ends. The CDR3 has 17 amino acids. Germline V gene data show CDR1 as ENHRY and CDR2 as SYGVKD. CDR3: CAISESNPGGGKNIQYF. The CDR3, as DNA: TGTGCCATCAGTGAAAGTAATCCCGGGGGAGGCAAAAACATTCAGTACTTC.

This clone has only one observation. The chain combines TRBV7-9 with TRBJ2-7; 9 bases fit TRBD2. CDR1 is SEHNR, CDR2 FQNEAQ, per germline (reference sequence). V was pared by 11 bases and J by 3 bases, with 11 bases of the junction left unmatched. There are 14 residues in the CDR3. The CDR3 spells CAATGPREGYEQYF. The DNA for the CDR3 is TGTGCCGCCACCGGTCCGCGGGAGGGCTACGAGCAGTACTTC.

V gene TRBV15 combines with J gene TRBJ2-7; 7 bases match TRBD2. Germline CDR1 reads LNHNV; CDR2 reads YYDKDF (reference sequence). The CDR3 is 14 amino acids. The V and J ends lost 3 bases and 4 bases, in that order; junction bases with no gene match: 6. Here the CDR3 DNA reads TGTGCCACCAGCAGGGTGGGGGGGAAATACGAGCAGTACTTC. This sequence encodes CATSRVGGKYEQYF.

The rearrangement links TRBV2 to TRBJ2-7; no definite D call. V lost 3 bases and J 4 bases, leaving 7 bases between the germline ends. CDR3 length: 12 amino acids. Germline CDR1 and CDR2: SNHLY and FYNNEI. CDR3 in DNA: TGTGCCAGCAGTGACGCAGGTTACGAGCAGTACTTC. Its translation: CASSDAGYEQYF.

This clone occurred a few times. V usage is TRBV7-2 and J usage is TRBJ1-5, with 7 bases aligning to TRBD1. CDR1 and CDR2 from the germline V gene are SGHTA and FQGNSA. The J segment lost 7 bases and the V segment lost 2 bases, leaving 11 bases of the junction unmatched. The CDR3 totals 16 residues. The CDR3 coding sequence is TGTGCCAGCAGCTTATTTGACAGGGCCATGGGGCAGCCCCAGCATTTT. Protein product: CASSLFDRAMGQPQHF. The variable domain in full, completed from reference TRBV7-2 and TRBJ1-5, reads GAGVSQSPSNKVTEKGKDVELRCDPISGHTALYWYRQSLGQGLEFLIYFQGNSAPDKSGLPSDRFSAERTGGSVSTLTIQRTQQEDSAVYLCASSLFDRAMGQPQHFGDGTRLSIL.

This clone was observed once. V and J are TRBV4-1 and TRBJ2-7; D call uncertain. The V end lost 2 bases, the J end lost 7 bases, and 9 bases lay between the germline ends. CDR1 MGHRA and CDR2 YSYEKL come from the germline V gene. The CDR3 has 12 residues. Here the CDR3 reads CASSQNYWEQYF. The CDR3 region has the DNA TGCGCCAGCAGCCAAAACTACTGGGAGCAGTACTTC.

J is TRBJ2-3 and V is TRBV29-1, with 7 bases that match TRBD1. V dropped 0 bases and J dropped 3; count of bases not matched to a gene: 6. Germline assignment: CDR1 SQVTM and CDR2 ANQGSEA. The CDR3 spans 15 residues. This CDR3 reads CSVEDLPGGTDTQYF. Here the CDR3 DNA reads TGCAGCGTTGAAGATCTGCCAGGGGGTACAGATACGCAGTATTTT.

Here the CDR3 DNA reads TGTGCCAGCAGCTTAGGTGGAGCACTGACCTACAATGAGCAGTTCTTC. This codes for CASSLGGALTYNEQFF. The chain combines TRBV7-2 with TRBJ2-1; D not resolved. The V end lost 1 base, the J end lost 2 bases, and 12 bases lay between the germline ends. Germline lookup yields CDR1 SGHTA and CDR2 FQGNSA. CDR3 length: 16 amino acids. The full variable domain, with the rest looked up from reference TRBV7-2 and TRBJ2-1, is GAGVSQSPSNKVTEKGKDVELRCDPISGHTALYWYRQSLGQGLEFLIYFQGNSAPDKSGLPSDRFSAERTGGSVSTLTIQRTQQEDSAVYLCASSLGGALTYNEQFFGPGTRLTVL.

This clone occurred once. The chain has TRBV7-8 and TRBJ2-7; 8 nucleotides line up with TRBD1. V dropped 1 base and J dropped 0; count of bases not matched to a gene: 2. Germline CDR1 and CDR2: SGHVS and FQNEAQ. This CDR3 comprises 15 residues. The CDR3 DNA follows: TGTGCCAGCAGCTTAGGTGGGACAGGCTCCTACGAGCAGTACTTC. Its translation: CASSLGGTGSYEQYF. The complete variable domain, with remaining parts taken from reference TRBV7-8 and TRBJ2-7, reads GAGVSQSPRYKVAKRGQDVALRCDPISGHVSLFWYQQALGQGPEFLTYFQNEAQLDKSGLPSDRFFAERPEGSVSTLKIQRTQQEDSAVYLCASSLGGTGSYEQYFGPGTRLTVT.

The V gene is TRBV29-1, the J gene TRBJ1-2; a possible D gene is TRBD1 (5 bases). CDR1 is SQVTM, CDR2 ANQGSEA, per germline. V shed 7 bases and J shed 0 bases, with 12 bases lying between them. The CDR3 runs 13 residues. CDR3 amino acids: CSGGRGPNYGYTF. In DNA, the CDR3 is TGCAGCGGAGGGCGGGGACCTAACTATGGCTACACCTTC.

Written as DNA, the CDR3 is TGTGCCGGTTCGGAGCCTTTTGGCTACACCTTC. Amino acids: CAGSEPFGYTF. This chain connects TRBV30 to TRBJ1-2; D is unresolved. There are 11 residues in the CDR3. The V end was cut by 8 bases, the J end by 7 bases, with 14 bases between. CDR1 and CDR2 (germline): GTSNPN, SVGIG (reference sequence).

The CDR3 nucleotides read TGTGCCAGCAGTAGAATTCACAGGGGAGGTGAAAAACTGTTTTTT. Translated, it gives CASSRIHRGGEKLFF. The chain joins TRBV6-1 to TRBJ1-4, with TRBD1 identical over 7 bases. Germline loops: CDR1 MNHNS, CDR2 SASEGT. V was pared by 5 bases and J by 7 bases, with 10 bases of the junction left unmatched. The CDR3 totals 15 residues.

CDR3 region: CASSDAGGNSPLHF. CDR3 nucleotide sequence: TGTGCCAGCTCGGATGCAGGGGGGAATTCACCCCTCCACTTT. J is TRBJ1-6 and V is TRBV18; 7 nucleotides match TRBD1. In germline, CDR1 is KGHSH, CDR2 LQKENI. This CDR3 region has 14 residues. The J segment lost 7 bases and the V segment lost 6 bases, leaving 6 bases of the junction unmatched.

Comments on this clone: Germline is not matched at one junction end, which may reflect a read error. V is TRBV7-7 and J is TRBJ2-7; tentatively, D is TRBD1 (6 bases). CDR3 length: 13 amino acids. The V gene's germline CDR1 is SSHAT and CDR2 FNYEAQ (reference sequence). In DNA form, the CDR3 reads TGTGCTAGCAGCTTAGGGGACAACTACGAGCAGTACTTC. As protein: CASSLGDNYEQYF.